This T cell receptor beta chain appears in the sequencing data of a study of OX40 agonist ivuxolimab in advanced cancers. About the study: Three patients responded partially, comprising one with hepatocellular carcinoma and two with cutaneous melanoma. The study's findings and limits: CD4+ and CD8+ blood T cells expanded clonally by week 6 at 0.1 to 3.0 mg/kg. Expanded peripheral T-cell antigen specificity went undetermined.

From germline, CDR1 is MNHEY and CDR2 SVGAGI. The CDR3 is 13 amino acids. Trimming left V 0 bases short and J 13 bases short, with 15 bases between. Measured with immunoSEQ multiplex PCR; TCRdb has only the in-frame clones, and not every one. In the table there are 28,000 or so clones, around 87% of which are singletons. This clone has just a few counts. Its antigen is not identified. Sample: CD4+ or CD8+ T cells sorted from blood, taken in a trial of the OX40 agonist ivuxolimab. The chain recombines TRBV6-5 with TRBJ1-2, with D tentatively TRBD1 (6 bases). The TCR sequence derives from an adult with an advanced solid tumor such as melanoma, head and neck, liver or kidney cancer. CDR3 amino acids: CASSYSPAGDFTF. As DNA, the CDR3 is TGTGCCAGCAGTTACTCCCCGGCAGGGGATTTCACCTTC.